This is a list of T cell receptor beta chains from one sample in a study of cytomegalovirus exposure and HLA in healthy donors. Generated by immunoSEQ multiplex PCR, the TCRdb table keeps only in-frame clones and is missing some. The sample holds about 120,000 clones, around three quarters seen once. Sequencing input: PBMCs. These receptors were taken from a female donor in good health and CMV-seronegative. CDR3s include the opening cysteine and the closing phenylalanine or tryptophan. Fields, in order: D gene, V gene, J gene, clone size, CDR3 protein, CDR3 DNA. D genes are given only for firm matches. The size of a clone is reported for some rows only, either as once, few or many, or as a class for expanded clones.

.	TRBV7-9	TRBJ2-7	.	CASSLSYEQYF	TGTGCCAGCAGCTTATCATACGAGCAGTACTTC
TRBD2	TRBV19	TRBJ2-4	.	CASSMALSLAGGLAKNIQYF	TGTGCCAGTAGTATGGCTTTGTCGCTAGCGGGGGGATTAGCCAAAAACATTCAGTACTTC
.	TRBV6-1	TRBJ1-2	.	CASSEGAGGGYTF	TGTGCCAGCAGTGAAGGGGCAGGAGGGGGCTACACCTTC
.	TRBV27	TRBJ1-4	few	CASSLFPPRGEKLFF	TGTGCCAGCAGTTTATTTCCCCCTAGAGGTGAAAAACTGTTTTTT
TRBD2	TRBV6-6	TRBJ2-5	once	CASSPWASGVPRTQYF	TGTGCCAGCAGCCCCTGGGCTAGCGGGGTCCCACGGACCCAGTACTTC
.	TRBV6-1	TRBJ2-7	.	CASSERGRAYEQYF	TGTGCCAGCAGTGAAAGGGGCAGAGCCTACGAGCAGTACTTC
.	TRBV21-1	TRBJ2-2	.	CASSKVSGNTGELFF	TGTGCCAGCAGCAAAGTTTCAGGGAACACCGGGGAGCTGTTTTTT
TRBD2	TRBV6-6	TRBJ2-7	.	CASSYTGRGGRGEQYF	TGTGCCAGCAGTTACACCGGGAGGGGGGGACGCGGCGAGCAGTACTTC
TRBD2	TRBV7-2	TRBJ2-1	.	CASSRILAGGTGEQFF	TGTGCCAGCAGCCGGATACTAGCGGGGGGAACCGGTGAGCAGTTCTTC
.	TRBV7-9	TRBJ2-2	.	CASSLFGSGGELFF	TGTGCCAGCAGCTTATTCGGATCGGGCGGGGAGCTGTTTTTT
TRBD2	TRBV7-2	TRBJ2-3	.	CASSLSAGGTSTDTQYF	TGTGCCAGCAGCTTATCTGCGGGGGGCACTAGCACAGATACGCAGTATTTT
.	TRBV30	TRBJ1-2	.	CAWIRGYGYTF	TGTGCCTGGATCCGGGGTTATGGCTACACCTTC
.	TRBV5-1	TRBJ1-3	.	CASSLQGSSGNTIYF	TGCGCCAGCAGCTTGCAAGGGAGCTCTGGAAACACCATATATTTT
TRBD1	TRBV15	TRBJ2-3	.	CATHPGQGVVDTQYF	TGTGCCACCCACCCGGGACAGGGGGTAGTTGATACGCAGTATTTT
.	TRBV6-5	TRBJ1-6	.	CATRGLGLSNSPLHF	TGTGCGACCCGTGGATTGGGACTCAGTAATTCACCCCTCCACTTT
.	TRBV6-6	TRBJ1-1	.	CASKGVNTEAFF	TGTGCCAGCAAGGGGGTGAACACTGAAGCTTTCTTT
.	TRBV30	TRBJ1-5	.	CAWRAKGGTSQPQHF	TGTGCCTGGAGGGCAAAGGGGGGGACAAGTCAGCCCCAGCATTTT
TRBD2	TRBV19	TRBJ2-1	.	CASSVAGSSYNEQFF	TGTGCCAGTAGTGTAGCGGGGAGCTCCTACAATGAGCAGTTCTTC
.	TRBV4-1	TRBJ2-1	.	CASSQDNDYYNEQFF	TGCGCCAGCAGCCAAGATAATGACTACTACAATGAGCAGTTCTTC
.	TRBV27	TRBJ2-7	.	CASSLTHGEGAYEQYF	TGTGCCAGCAGTTTAACCCACGGGGAGGGGGCCTACGAGCAGTACTTC
TRBD1	TRBV6-1	TRBJ2-1	.	CASRDRVNEQFF	TGTGCCAGCAGGGACAGGGTCAATGAGCAGTTCTTC
TRBD1	TRBV4-1	TRBJ2-3	.	CASSQGQGISTDTQYF	TGCGCCAGCAGCCAAGGACAGGGGATTAGCACAGATACGCAGTATTTT
TRBD1	TRBV5-1	TRBJ1-2	.	CASSLGHLGTGIGVSYGYTF	TGCGCCAGCAGCTTGGGCCACCTCGGGACAGGGATCGGCGTAAGTTATGGCTACACCTTC
TRBD1	TRBV9	TRBJ1-1	.	CASSPRGGEGNTEAFF	TGTGCCAGCAGCCCAAGAGGGGGCGAGGGGAACACTGAAGCTTTCTTT
.	TRBV7-8	TRBJ2-7	.	CASSFRSLVRVDSYEQYF	TGTGCCAGCAGCTTCCGGTCCTTGGTCAGGGTGGATTCCTACGAGCAGTACTTC
.	TRBV18	TRBJ2-3	.	CASSPPGGDTQYF	TGTGCCAGCTCACCACCCGGCGGGGATACGCAGTATTTT
TRBD1	TRBV25-1	TRBJ1-6	.	CASSALGQVTTPLHF	TGTGCCAGCAGTGCCCTCGGACAGGTCACGACACCCCTCCACTTT
.	TRBV27	TRBJ1-1	.	CASSLHNGGLNTEAFF	TGTGCCAGCAGTTTGCACAACGGGGGGTTGAACACTGAAGCTTTCTTT
.	TRBV5-4	TRBJ1-1	few	CASSFSGVAEAFF	TGTGCCAGCAGCTTCTCAGGGGTCGCTGAAGCTTTCTTT
.	TRBV7-8	TRBJ2-1	.	CASSELDEQFF	TGTGCCAGCAGCGAGTTAGATGAGCAGTTCTTC
.	TRBV13	TRBJ2-3	.	CASSTQGGGRSTDTQYF	TGTGCCAGCAGCACCCAGGGTGGTGGGCGCAGCACAGATACGCAGTATTTT
TRBD2	TRBV9	TRBJ2-1	.	CASSPWQDSGGYNEQFF	TGTGCCAGCAGCCCCTGGCAGGATAGCGGGGGGTACAATGAGCAGTTCTTC
.	TRBV19	TRBJ2-7	.	CASSVDSAIRYEQYF	TGTGCCAGTAGTGTGGACAGCGCCATACGCTACGAGCAGTACTTC
.	TRBV2	TRBJ1-2	.	CASSEGGGALAGGYTF	TGTGCCAGCAGTGAAGGTGGGGGGGCGCTTGCCGGTGGCTACACCTTC
.	TRBV6-5	TRBJ1-1	.	CASSYSTGVNTEAFF	TGTGCCAGCAGTTACTCGACCGGGGTGAACACTGAAGCTTTCTTT
.	TRBV7-9	TRBJ1-2	once	CASSLGVGGNYGYTF	TGTGCCAGCAGCTTAGGCGTGGGGGGTAACTATGGCTACACCTTC
TRBD2	TRBV9	TRBJ2-2	.	CASSVVSSGDTGELFF	TGTGCCAGCAGCGTAGTGTCTAGCGGGGACACCGGGGAGCTGTTTTTT
TRBD1	TRBV6-5	TRBJ1-4	few	CASTPGTGNEKLFF	TGTGCCAGCACCCCCGGGACAGGGAATGAAAAACTGTTTTTT
TRBD2	TRBV15	TRBJ2-5	.	CATSSISGVSETQYF	TGTGCCACCAGCAGTATTAGCGGGGTGTCAGAGACCCAGTACTTC
TRBD1	TRBV2	TRBJ1-1	.	CASIGQGNTEAFF	TGTGCCAGCATTGGACAGGGAAACACTGAAGCTTTCTTT